The sequence of this T cell receptor (beta chain) was determined in a study of blood T cell repertoires in COVID-19 (dated by TCRdb to 2018 to 2020). Regarding the study in general: Collaborator samples came from the United States, Italy and Spain and covered acute and convalescent phases of COVID-19. The prospective study material was composed of cDNA or gDNA derived from T cells, B-cell-depleted T cells, or PBMCs. The dataset comprised deeply sampled blood TCRbeta repertoires from subjects exposed to, actively infected with, or recovered from COVID-19. The repertoires were made available in a free public database intended to serve as a resource for research on the immune response to SARS-CoV-2. The samples were drawn from the first 160 participants of the ongoing ImmuneRACE study and from 950 to 1,500 subjects provided by 6 global collaborators. Nearly every sample came with metadata listing a de-identified subject ID, COVID-19 status, age in years and sex. Where HLA class I and class II types were available, the types were taken from metadata supplied by the sample provider, not from assay-based typing.

After removal of 4 bases from V and 6 bases from J, the junction retains 4 bases not matched to a gene. The CDR3 covers 14 residues, taking in both the cysteine and the phenylalanine. Only the CDR3 part of the read is kept: 42 bases, read in frame from the first base. In the germline V gene, CDR1 corresponds to ENHRY and CDR2 to SYGVKD. In its sample, this clone was seen once. Which antigen it targets is not known. No base quality information exists; no much larger clone differs at one position. TCRbeta CDR3 regions were amplified from genomic DNA using the immunoSEQ Assay, a bias-controlled multiplex PCR. The study's own analysis went as follows. Within the assay, amplification of reference gene primers was used to estimate how many nucleated cells each sample contained. Sequence reads were collapsed and filtered to measure the absolute abundance of every unique TCRbeta CDR3 rearrangement. For each sample, productive Simpson clonality was calculated by taking the square root of Simpson's diversity index across productive rearrangements. TCRdb mirrors the immuneACCESS table, restricted to in-frame sequences. Some clones are absent from its copies; in checked studies, under half trace to an unresolved V gene, and the reason for the others is unknown. V and J calls and clone size are those listed in that table; D and trimming were worked out from the DNA. The sample includes 190,000 or so clones, with about 81% observed a single time. The top ten constitute approximately 9.2% of the sample.

Overall results and qualifications from the work: Clinical and demographic metadata were provided uncurated, with the amount varying by source and participant.

Participants in the prospective study were aged roughly 18 to 95 years, lived in 20 to 30 United States geographic areas, and enrolled through a virtual design. Cohort assignment in the prospective study relied on participant-reported clinical history from a screening survey and a study questionnaire. For ImmuneRACE Cohort 3, a participant was defined as recovered based on two consecutive negative NP/OP PCR tests, clearance by a healthcare professional, or resolution of symptoms. Mobile phlebotomists in the prospective study collected whole blood, serum and a nasopharyngeal or oropharyngeal swab from every participant. Over a roughly 2-month period, participants in the prospective study had the option of providing additional blood draws and questionnaires. Before DNA extraction, blood samples from the prospective study were shipped at room temperature or frozen.

The chain employs TRBV10-3 and TRBJ2-3; TRBD2 fits 10 bases in the junction. Sequencing was carried out using PBMCs or T cells enriched from blood (not recorded which). This clonotype originated in a man aged 35 to 55 who had recovered from COVID-19. The DNA is TGTGCCATCAGTGTTAGCGGGGGGAGGGATACGCAGTATTTT. Its protein is CAISVSGGRDTQYF.